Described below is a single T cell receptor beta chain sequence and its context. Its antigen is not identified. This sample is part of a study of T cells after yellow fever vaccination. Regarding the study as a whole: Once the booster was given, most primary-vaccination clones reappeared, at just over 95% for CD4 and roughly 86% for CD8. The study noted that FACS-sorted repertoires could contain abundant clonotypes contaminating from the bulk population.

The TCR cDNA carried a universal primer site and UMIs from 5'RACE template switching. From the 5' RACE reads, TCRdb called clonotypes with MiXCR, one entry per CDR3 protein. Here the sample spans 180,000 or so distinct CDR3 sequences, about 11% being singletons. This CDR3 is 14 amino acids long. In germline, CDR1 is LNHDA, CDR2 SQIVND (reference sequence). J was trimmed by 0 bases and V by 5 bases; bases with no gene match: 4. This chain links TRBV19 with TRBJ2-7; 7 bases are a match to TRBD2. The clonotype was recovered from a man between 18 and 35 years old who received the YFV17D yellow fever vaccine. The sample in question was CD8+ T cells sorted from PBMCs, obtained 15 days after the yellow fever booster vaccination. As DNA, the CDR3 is TGTGCCAGTAGTGCGGCTAGCGGCTCCTACGAGCAGTACTTC. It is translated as CASSAASGSYEQYF.